Listed below are T cell receptor beta chains from one sample, sequenced in a study of T cell responses to AZD1222 COVID-19 vaccine. The data were produced by immunoSEQ multiplex PCR, yet TCRdb's version contains in-frame clones alone and is incomplete. The sample lists over 150,000 clones; about 90% were seen once. Sequenced here: peripheral blood, sampled on day 0 of AZD1222 vaccination. The source of these receptors is an adult in good health. Both conserved end residues are trimmed from each CDR3.

V gene	CDR3 protein
TRBV15	ATSRDFLGMRQGNEKLF
TRBV15	ATSRTGVMYEQY
TRBV28	ASSLQVNSPLH
TRBV4-2	ASSPGGQGEAQPQH
TRBV4-2	ASSQGGGLNQPQH
TRBV5-1	ASSLEGSYSNQPQH
TRBV28	ASSSTPPGLAGGLF
TRBV6-5	AAGSLSGNTIY
TRBV9	ASTGTSGKTDTQY
TRBV9	ASSVEGQSQTQY
TRBV12-3/TRBV12-4	ASRGGHNSPLH
TRBV28	ARNYEQY
TRBV18	ASSPQGTSGGAHNEQF
TRBV5-6	ASAGPTNYNEQF
TRBV7-2	ASSLTGGTEAF
TRBV27	ASSLARNQPQH
TRBV19	ASRRGGGARNEQF
TRBV19	ASKGGQGLNEQF
TRBV7-8	ASSLLGAAATNEKLF
TRBV6-5	ASSYGNPHSPLH
TRBV3-1/TRBV3-2	ASSQVGQDSGNTIY
TRBV18	ASSPPNGPQH
TRBV24-1	ATRDRAGNQPQH
TRBV5-5	ASSFGYSYEQY
TRBV27	ASSSRATYNQPQH
TRBV15	ATSRDYPGRETQY
TRBV9	ASSVGLAGAPYEQY
TRBV6-5	ASSPGQMPGELF
TRBV30	ARNRDREETQY
TRBV12-3/TRBV12-4	ASSSRNQPQH
TRBV4-3	ASSQVAGVGETQY
TRBV6-4	ASSEQGTDFFDGYT
TRBV6-5	ASSFPDSYEQY
TRBV2	ASSAQGIGNQPQH
TRBV4-2	ASSHRPGTGEVGYT
TRBV7-7	ASSLVGADTQY
TRBV15	ATSRDAGDTGELF
TRBV7-2	ASRALGGTHSPLH
TRBV6-5	ASSSIGTGRNEQF
TRBV3-1/TRBV3-2	ASSQGLGSYNEQF
TRBV11-2	ASSLGRNNEQF
TRBV3-1/TRBV3-2	ASSQGVSGNTIY
TRBV6-2/TRBV6-3	ASSHTGAANQPQH
TRBV5-4	ASTLQGYGGDNSPLH
TRBV28	ATGYSYNSPLH
TRBV7-7	ASSPGRIETQY
TRBV4-3	ASSRAASGSYNEQF
TRBV28	ASSKQGYQPQH
TRBV11-1	ASSPRRAKDQETQY
TRBV2	ASSEHVNGGYT
TRBV9	ASSVSGGDTQY
TRBV2	ASSGTGNQPQH
TRBV19	ASRNPRGQDAPTNEKLF
TRBV9	ASSVDQFASGNTIY
TRBV3-1/TRBV3-2	ASSPRIGGGGTGELF
TRBV5-1	ASSLSDRRNQPQH
TRBV5-1	ASSLAGQGNQPQH
TRBV28	ASTFMGNTEAF
TRBV7-9	ASSGTAYVPDTQY